This T cell receptor (beta chain) was retrieved from a study of control samples from healthy donors and cancer patients (dated by TCRdb to 2019 to 2021). There are 12 amino acids in the CDR3, from cysteine to phenylalanine inclusive. The kept DNA is CDR3 alone, 36 bases in frame from the first base. CDR1 is given as SGHVS and CDR2 as FQNEAQ, both from the germline V gene. V loses 5 bases, J loses 8 bases, and the germline ends lie 12 bases apart. Receptors were amplified or captured by the immunoSEQ multiplex PCR assay. TCRdb provides this immuneACCESS table in a form limited to in-frame rearrangements. Some clones are lacking; in checked studies, under half of them reflect an unresolved V gene, and why the rest are absent is not known. The sample table shows about 100,000 clones, and more than 75% are seen once. Together, the top ten hold 18% of the sample. On this clone: The antigen this receptor binds is unknown. Within one base of it there is no much larger clone, and no base qualities were kept.

The chain links TRBV7-8 with TRBJ1-2, with no confidently assigned D gene. Sequencing used blood. The sequence came from a woman aged 45-65 years in good health. The nucleotide sequence is given as TGTGCCAGCAGCGGTGAGGGCAGCGGCTACACCTTC. Translation gives CASSGEGSGYTF.